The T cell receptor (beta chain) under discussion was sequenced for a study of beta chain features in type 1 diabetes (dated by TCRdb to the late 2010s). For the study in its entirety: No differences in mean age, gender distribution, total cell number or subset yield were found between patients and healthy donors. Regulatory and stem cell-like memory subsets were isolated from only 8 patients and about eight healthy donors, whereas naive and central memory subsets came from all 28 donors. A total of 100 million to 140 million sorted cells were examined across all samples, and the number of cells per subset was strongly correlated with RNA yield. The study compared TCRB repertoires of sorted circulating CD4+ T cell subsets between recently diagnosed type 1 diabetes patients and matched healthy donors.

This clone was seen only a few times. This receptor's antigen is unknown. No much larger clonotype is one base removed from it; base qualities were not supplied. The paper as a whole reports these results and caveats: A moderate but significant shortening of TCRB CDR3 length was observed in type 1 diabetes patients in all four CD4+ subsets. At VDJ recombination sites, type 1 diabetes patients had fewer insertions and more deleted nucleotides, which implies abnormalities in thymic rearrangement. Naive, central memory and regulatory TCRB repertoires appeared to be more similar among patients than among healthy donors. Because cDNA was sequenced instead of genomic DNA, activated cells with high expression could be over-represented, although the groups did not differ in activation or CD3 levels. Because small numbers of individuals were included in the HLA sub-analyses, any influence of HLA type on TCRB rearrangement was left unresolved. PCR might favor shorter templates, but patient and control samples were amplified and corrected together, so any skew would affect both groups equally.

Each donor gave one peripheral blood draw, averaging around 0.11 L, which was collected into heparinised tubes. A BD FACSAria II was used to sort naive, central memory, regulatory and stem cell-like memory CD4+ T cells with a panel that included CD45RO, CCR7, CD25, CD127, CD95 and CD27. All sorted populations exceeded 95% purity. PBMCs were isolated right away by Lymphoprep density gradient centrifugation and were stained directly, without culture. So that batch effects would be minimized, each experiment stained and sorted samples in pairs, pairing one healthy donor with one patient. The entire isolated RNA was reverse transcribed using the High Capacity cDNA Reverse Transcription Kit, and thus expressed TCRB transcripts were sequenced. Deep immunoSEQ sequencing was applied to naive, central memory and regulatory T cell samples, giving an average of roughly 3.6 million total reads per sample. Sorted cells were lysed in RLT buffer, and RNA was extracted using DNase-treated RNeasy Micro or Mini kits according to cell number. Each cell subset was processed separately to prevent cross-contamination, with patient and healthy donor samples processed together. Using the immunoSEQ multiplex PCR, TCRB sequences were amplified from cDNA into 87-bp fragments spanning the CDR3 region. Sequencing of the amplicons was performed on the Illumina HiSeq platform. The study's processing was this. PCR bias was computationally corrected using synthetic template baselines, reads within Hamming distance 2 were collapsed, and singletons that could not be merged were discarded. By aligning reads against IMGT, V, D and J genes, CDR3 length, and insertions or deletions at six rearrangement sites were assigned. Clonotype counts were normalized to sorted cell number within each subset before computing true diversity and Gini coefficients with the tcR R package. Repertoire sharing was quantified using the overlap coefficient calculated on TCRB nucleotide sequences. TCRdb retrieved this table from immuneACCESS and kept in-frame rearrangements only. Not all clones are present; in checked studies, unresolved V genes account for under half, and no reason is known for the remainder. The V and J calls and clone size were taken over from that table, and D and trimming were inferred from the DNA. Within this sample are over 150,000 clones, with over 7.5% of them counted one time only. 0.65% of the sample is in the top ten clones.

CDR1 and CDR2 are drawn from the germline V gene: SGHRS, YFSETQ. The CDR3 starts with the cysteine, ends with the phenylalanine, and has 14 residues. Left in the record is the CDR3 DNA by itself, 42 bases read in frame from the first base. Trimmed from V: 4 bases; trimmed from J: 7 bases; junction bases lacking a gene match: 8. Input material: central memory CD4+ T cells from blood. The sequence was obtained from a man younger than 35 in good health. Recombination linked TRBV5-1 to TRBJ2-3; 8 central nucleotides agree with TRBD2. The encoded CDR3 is CASSDAGGQHTQYF. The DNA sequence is TGCGCCAGCAGCGATGCGGGGGGACAACATACGCAGTATTTT.